This T cell receptor beta chain was sequenced during a study of Tregs in tolerant kidney transplant recipients. The study, taken as a whole, reports: The small number of patients limits these findings pending further validation. Biological reproducibility was not directly addressed in this study.

On this clone: Its antigen is still unknown.

Data came from immunoSEQ multiplex PCR; TCRdb stores just in-frame clones and leaves some out. The sample carries hundreds of thousands of clones, 65% to 85% recorded once. Germline assignment: CDR1 LNHDA and CDR2 SQIVND (reference sequence). V lost 0 bases and J lost 7, with 13 bases in between. CDR3 size: 14 residues. CD4+CD25+CD127- Tregs, CD4+CD25- non-Tregs, CD4 and CD8 cells were sorted. V is TRBV19 and J is TRBJ2-7, with a tentative D call TRBD1 (5 bases). Sequencing was carried out using CD4+ T cells from blood. The TCR comes from a human donor in good health. The CDR3 DNA follows: TGTGCCAGTAGTATAGATTCGCCAGCAGGGGAGCAGTACTTC. This encodes CASSIDSPAGEQYF.